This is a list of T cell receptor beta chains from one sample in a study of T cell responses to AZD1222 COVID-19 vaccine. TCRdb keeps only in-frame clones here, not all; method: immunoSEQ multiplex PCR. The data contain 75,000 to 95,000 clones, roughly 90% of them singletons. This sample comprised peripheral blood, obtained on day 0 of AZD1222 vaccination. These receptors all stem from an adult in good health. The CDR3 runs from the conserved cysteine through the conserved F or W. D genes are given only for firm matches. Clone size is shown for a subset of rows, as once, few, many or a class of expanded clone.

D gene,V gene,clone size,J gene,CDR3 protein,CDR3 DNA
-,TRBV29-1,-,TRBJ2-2,CSVEWTGELFF,TGCAGCGTTGAATGGACCGGGGAGCTGTTTTTT
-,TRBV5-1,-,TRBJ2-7,CASSLDPEYEQYF,TGCGCCAGCAGCTTGGATCCGGAATACGAGCAGTACTTC
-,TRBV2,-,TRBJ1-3,CASSEVGGWLKTSGNTIYF,TGTGCCAGCAGTGAAGTGGGGGGGTGGCTAAAAACCTCTGGAAACACCATATATTTT
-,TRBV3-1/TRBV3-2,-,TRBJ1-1,CASSQRASNTEAFF,TGTGCCAGCAGCCAACGGGCCTCGAACACTGAAGCTTTCTTT
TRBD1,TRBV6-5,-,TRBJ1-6,CASTLGTGYSPLHF,TGTGCCAGCACCCTGGGGACAGGGTATTCACCCCTCCACTTT
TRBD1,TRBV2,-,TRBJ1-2,CASKTRTGGDYGYTF,TGTGCCAGCAAGACCCGGACAGGGGGAGACTATGGCTACACCTTC
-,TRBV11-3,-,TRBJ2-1,CASSLSKGYEQFF,TGTGCCAGCAGCTTATCGAAGGGATATGAGCAGTTCTTC
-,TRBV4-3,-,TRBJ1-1,CASSQDTGPIEAFF,TGCGCCAGCAGCCAGGATACAGGGCCGATCGAAGCTTTCTTT
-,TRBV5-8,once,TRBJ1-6,CASNQGDNSPLHF,TGTGCCAGCAACCAGGGAGATAATTCACCCCTCCACTTT
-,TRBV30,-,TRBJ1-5,CAWNGAINQPQHF,TGTGCCTGGAATGGGGCAATAAATCAGCCCCAGCATTTT
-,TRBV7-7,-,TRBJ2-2,CASSPDRLNTGELFF,TGTGCCAGCAGCCCCGACAGGCTGAACACCGGGGAGCTGTTTTTT
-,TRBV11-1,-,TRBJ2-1,CASSSYGSSINNEQFF,TGTGCCAGCAGCTCCTACGGTTCGTCGATAAACAATGAGCAGTTCTTC
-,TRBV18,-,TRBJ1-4,CASSPGTTANEKLFF,TGTGCCAGCTCACCGGGGACTACCGCAAATGAAAAACTGTTTTTT
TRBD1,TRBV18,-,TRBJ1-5,CASSPFPDRGSNQPQHF,TGTGCCAGCTCACCATTCCCCGACAGGGGTAGCAATCAGCCCCAGCATTTT
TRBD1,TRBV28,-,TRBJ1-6,CASSQQGQGNSPLHF,TGTGCCAGCAGTCAACAGGGACAGGGCAATTCACCCCTCCACTTT
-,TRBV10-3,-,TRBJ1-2,CAISDGAEDTAYTF,TGTGCCATCAGTGATGGGGCCGAGGACACGGCATACACCTTC
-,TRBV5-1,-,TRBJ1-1,CASSRSGTFGEDTEAFF,TGCGCCAGCAGCCGTTCAGGGACATTCGGGGAAGACACTGAAGCTTTCTTT
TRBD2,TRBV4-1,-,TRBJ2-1,CASSLNRGGEQFF,TGCGCCAGCAGCCTTAATCGGGGGGGTGAGCAGTTCTTC
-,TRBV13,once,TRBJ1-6,CASRFLGNSPLHF,TGTGCCAGCAGATTCCTCGGTAATTCACCCCTCCACTTT
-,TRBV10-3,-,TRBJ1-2,CAISESEGNYGYTF,TGTGCCATCAGTGAGTCGGAAGGGAACTATGGCTACACCTTC
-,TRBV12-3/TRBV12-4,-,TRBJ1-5,CASKQDGNQPQHF,TGTGCCAGCAAACAGGACGGCAATCAGCCCCAGCATTTT
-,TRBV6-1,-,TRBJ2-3,CASSEVRAQYF,TGTGCCAGCAGTGAAGTCCGGGCGCAGTATTTT
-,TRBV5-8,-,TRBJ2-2,CASSLRTDFTGELFF,TGTGCCAGCAGCTTGAGAACAGACTTCACCGGGGAGCTGTTTTTT
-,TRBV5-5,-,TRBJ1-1,CASSLDRSSGRGTEAFF,TGTGCCAGCAGCTTGGACCGGAGTTCGGGGCGAGGCACTGAAGCTTTCTTT
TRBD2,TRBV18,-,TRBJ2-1,CASSPQAGGRNEQFF,TGTGCCAGCTCACCACAAGCGGGGGGGCGAAATGAGCAGTTCTTC
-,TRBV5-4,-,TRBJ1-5,CASSLDRVGQPQHF,TGTGCCAGCAGCTTGGACAGGGTGGGACAGCCCCAGCATTTT
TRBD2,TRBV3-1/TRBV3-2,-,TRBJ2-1,CASIILGLAAPNEQFF,TGTGCCAGCATCATTCTCGGACTAGCGGCGCCCAATGAGCAGTTCTTC
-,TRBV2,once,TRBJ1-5,CASSVEGDQPQHF,TGTGCCAGCAGTGTCGAGGGGGATCAGCCCCAGCATTTT
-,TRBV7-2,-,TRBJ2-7,CASSLALIGEQYF,TGTGCCAGCAGCTTAGCGCTAATCGGCGAGCAGTACTTC
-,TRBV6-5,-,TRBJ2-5,CASSGGGQETQYF,TGTGCCAGCAGCGGGGGTGGTCAAGAGACCCAGTACTTC
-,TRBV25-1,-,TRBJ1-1,CASRAQNTEAFF,TGTGCCAGCAGGGCGCAGAACACTGAAGCTTTCTTT
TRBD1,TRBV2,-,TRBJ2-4,CASLPRPGQGRQYF,TGTGCCAGCCTCCCCAGGCCGGGACAGGGTCGCCAGTACTTC
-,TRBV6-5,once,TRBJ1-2,CASRTGFGYGYTF,TGTGCCAGCAGAACAGGGTTCGGCTATGGCTACACCTTC
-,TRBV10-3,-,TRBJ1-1,CAISEMSEGVMNTEAFF,TGTGCCATCAGTGAGATGAGCGAGGGGGTGATGAACACTGAAGCTTTCTTT
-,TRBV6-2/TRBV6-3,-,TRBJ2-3,CASSYGLLSTDTQYF,TGTGCCAGCAGTTACGGACTACTTAGCACAGATACGCAGTATTTT
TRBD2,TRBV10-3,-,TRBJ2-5,CAIRAGGTETQYF,TGTGCCATCAGGGCGGGGGGGACGGAGACCCAGTACTTC
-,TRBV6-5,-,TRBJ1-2,CASSLPPADGYTF,TGTGCCAGCAGTCTACCGCCGGCGGATGGCTACACCTTC
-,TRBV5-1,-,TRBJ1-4,CASSLGEATNEKLFF,TGCGCCAGCAGCCTTGGGGAGGCGACTAATGAAAAACTGTTTTTT
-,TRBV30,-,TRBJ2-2,CAWSATRSGELFF,TGTGCCTGGAGTGCCACGCGGAGCGGGGAGCTGTTTTTT
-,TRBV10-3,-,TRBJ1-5,CGKGHCNQPQHF,TGTGGCAAGGGACACTGCAATCAGCCCCAGCATTTT
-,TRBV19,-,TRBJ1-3,CASRPQGGNTIYF,TGTGCCAGTAGACCCCAGGGTGGAAACACCATATATTTT
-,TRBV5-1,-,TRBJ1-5,CASSLQGGGNQPQHF,TGCGCCAGCAGCCTTCAGGGAGGGGGCAATCAGCCCCAGCATTTT
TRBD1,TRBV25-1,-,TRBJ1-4,CASSLGGGTGDKKLFF,TGTGCCAGCAGCCTGGGAGGAGGCACAGGGGATAAAAAACTGTTTTTT
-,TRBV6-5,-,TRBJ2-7,CATSNSYEQYF,TGTGCCACCTCGAACAGCTACGAGCAGTACTTC
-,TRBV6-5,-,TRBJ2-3,CASSSEIDTQYF,TGTGCCAGCAGTTCTGAAATAGATACGCAGTATTTT
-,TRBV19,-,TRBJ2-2,CASMVKGRPSTGELFF,TGTGCCAGTATGGTTAAGGGGAGGCCTTCCACCGGGGAGCTGTTTTTT
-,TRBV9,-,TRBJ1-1,CASSALGGSGRPEAFF,TGTGCCAGCAGCGCCCTCGGTGGTTCCGGACGCCCTGAAGCTTTCTTT
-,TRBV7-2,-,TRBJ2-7,CASSPGAFYEQYF,TGTGCCAGCAGCCCAGGGGCTTTCTACGAGCAGTACTTC
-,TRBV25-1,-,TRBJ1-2,CASSESEGRGYTF,TGTGCCAGCAGTGAATCCGAGGGGCGCGGCTACACCTTC
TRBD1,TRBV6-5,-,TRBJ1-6,CASSYTTGSNSPLHF,TGTGCCAGCAGTTACACGACAGGGTCCAATTCACCCCTCCACTTT
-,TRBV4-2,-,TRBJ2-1,CASSKDPTGTKINEQFF,TGTGCCAGCAGCAAGGACCCGACCGGGACAAAGATTAATGAGCAGTTCTTC
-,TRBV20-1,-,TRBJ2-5,CSAAQQETQYF,TGCAGTGCTGCCCAACAAGAGACCCAGTACTTC
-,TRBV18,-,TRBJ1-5,CASNPAGGSQPQHF,TGTGCCAGCAACCCAGCGGGGGGGAGTCAGCCCCAGCATTTT
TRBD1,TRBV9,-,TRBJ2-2,CASSGKTGSRNTGELFF,TGTGCCAGCAGCGGGAAGACAGGGTCCCGAAACACCGGGGAGCTGTTTTTT
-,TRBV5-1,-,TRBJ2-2,CASSSAQGGTGELFF,TGCGCCAGCAGCTCGGCTCAGGGGGGCACCGGGGAGCTGTTTTTT